What follows are 19 T cell receptor beta chains derived from one specimen sequenced in a study of molecular identifiers for immune sequencing clone quantification. TCRdb reprocessed the PCR reads via MiXCR and lists one record per CDR3 protein. The sample gives some 320,000 distinct CDR3 sequences, over 20% of which show up once; about 0.7% is in the top ten. Input material: naive CD8+ T cells from blood, with Jurkat cell RNA spiked in. Subset specified: FACS-sorted CD8+CD4-CCR7+CD45RA+ naive T cells. These receptors all stem from a human donor in good health. Some libraries in this study had Jurkat cell RNA spiked in.

This clonotype was found many times. The chain has TRBV29-1 and TRBJ1-1; 7 nucleotides align to TRBD1. V lost 6 bases and J lost 3; bases outside the gene matches: 7. CDR1 is SQVTM and CDR2 is ANQGSEA in the germline V gene. The CDR3 extends over 13 amino acids. The CDR3 sequence: CSVLQGYDTEAFF. Here the CDR3 DNA reads TGCAGCGTGCTACAGGGGTACGACACTGAAGCTTTCTTT.

The count of this clonotype is one. A single base separates this from a much larger clone, so it may be a read error. The chain links TRBV7-6 to TRBJ2-5, with a possible D match to TRBD2 (6 bases). The V end lost 4 bases, the J end lost 9 bases, and 9 bases lay between the germline ends. CDR1 SGHVS and CDR2 FNYEAQ come from the germline V gene. The CDR3 spans 11 residues. CDR3 protein: CASSSQRAQYF. In DNA form, the CDR3 reads TGTGCCAGCAGCTCCCAGCGGGCCCAGTACTTC.

This clonotype came up a few times. J is TRBJ2-7 and V is TRBV27, with 8 bases aligning to TRBD1. Germline V gene lookup returns CDR1 MNHEY and CDR2 SMNVEV (reference sequence). The CDR3 consists of 14 residues. Trimming removed 3 bases from V and 4 bases from J; junction bases left unmatched: 5. The chain's CDR3 is CASSLTGAGYEQYF. The CDR3 nucleotides are TGTGCCAGCAGTTTGACAGGGGCAGGGTACGAGCAGTACTTC.

Points on this clonotype: Given a much more abundant clone one base away, this may be a read error. The rearrangement links TRBV5-3 to TRBJ2-5; 8 bases are a match to TRBD2. TRBV5-3 is an open reading frame whose function is uncertain. CDR3 length: 14 residues. The CDR3 DNA is TGTGCCAGCAGCTGGGATAGCGGGATAGAGACCCAGTACTTC. This sequence encodes CASSWDSGIETQYF.

This chain connects TRBV10-2 to TRBJ1-5; D unclear. V lost 2 bases and J 0 bases, leaving 14 bases between the germline ends. CDR1 and CDR2 (germline): WSHSY, SAAADI. This CDR3 has 17 residues. The CDR3 bases are TGCGCCAGCAGTGAGGGCATCCGATACGATAGCAATCAGCCCCAGCATTTT. It encodes CASSEGIRYDSNQPQHF.

This clonotype showed up just a few times. The CDR3 sequence: CASSAGWSSYEQYF. As DNA, the CDR3 is TGTGCCAGTAGTGCAGGGTGGAGCTCCTACGAGCAGTACTTC. The V and J genes are TRBV19 and TRBJ2-7; TRBD1 might be the D (5 bases). The CDR3 is 14 amino acids. The germline V gene encodes CDR1 LNHDA and CDR2 SQIVND (reference sequence). With 5 bases removed from V and 0 bases from J, the gap between germline ends came to 11 bases.

For this clonotype: An end of the junction differs from the germline gene, which may be a read error. This rearrangement joins TRBV7-2 to TRBJ2-7, with D unresolved. The CDR3 loop spans 13 amino acids. Germline CDR1 SGHTA, CDR2 FQGNSA. CDR3 in amino acids: CASSLDPSYGQYF. The DNA for the CDR3 is TGTGCCAGCAGCTTGGACCCTTCCTACGGGCAGTACTTC.

As for this clonotype: A read error is possible here, since a much larger clone lies one base away. V usage is TRBV20-1 and J usage is TRBJ2-7; no definite D call. CDR3 length equals 12 residues. The V gene's germline CDR1 is DFQATT and CDR2 SNEGSKA (reference sequence). CDR3 protein: CSARDHSYERYF. The CDR3 DNA is TGCAGTGCTAGAGATCACAGCTACGAGCGGTACTTC.

The J gene is TRBJ1-3, the V gene TRBV12-3 or TRBV12-4; the D is unclear. The CDR3 has 12 amino acids. V was clipped by 4 bases and J by 7 bases, with 8 bases between them. CDR3 region: CASSSRWNTIYF. CDR3 sequence (DNA): TGTGCCAGCAGTTCAAGGTGGAACACCATATATTTT.

This clonotype was observed many times. V and J are TRBV4-3 and TRBJ2-1; D is possibly TRBD2 (6 bases). Germline V gene data show CDR1 as LGHNA and CDR2 as YSLEER. Trimming took 0 bases from V and 4 from J, leaving 10 bases between them. CDR3 length: 15 residues. The CDR3 sequence: CASSQDLAGYNEQFF. The CDR3, as DNA: TGCGCCAGCAGCCAAGATCTGGCGGGATACAATGAGCAGTTCTTC.

For this clonotype: Because the CDR3 is missing its conserved closing phenylalanine or tryptophan, this is likely a read error. V is TRBV6-1 and J is TRBJ2-1; 7 nucleotides align to TRBD1. The germline gives CDR1 MNHNS, CDR2 SASEGT. The CDR3 runs 12 residues. Germline trimming cut 3 bases from V and 13 bases from J; bases unmatched to any gene: 6. The DNA for the CDR3 is TGTGCCAGCAGTGATACAGACAGGGCCCAGTTCCTC. It codes for CASSDTDRAQFL.

This sequence joins TRBV9 and TRBJ2-5; tentatively, D is TRBD2 (6 bases). Germline-derived CDR1 and CDR2 are SGDLS and YYNGEE. The CDR3 sequence is 16 residues long. V was trimmed by 4 bases and J by 5 bases, leaving 21 bases between them. Here the CDR3 reads CASSLGDSSGVETQYF. The CDR3 DNA reads TGTGCCAGCAGCTTAGGAGACAGTAGCGGAGTTGAGACCCAGTACTTC. Based on the CDR3 plus reference TRBV9 and TRBJ2-5, the full variable domain is DSGVTQTPKHLITATGQRVTLRCSPRSGDLSVYWYQQSLDQGLQFLIQYYNGEERAKGNILERFSAQQFPDLHSELNLSSLELGDSALYFCASSLGDSSGVETQYFGPGTRLLVL.

This clonotype was picked up a small number of times. V gene TRBV24-1 combines with J gene TRBJ2-3; D call uncertain. V lost 3 bases, J lost 0 bases, and 3 bases lay in between. The CDR3 loop spans 13 amino acids. The germline V gene encodes CDR1 KGHDR and CDR2 SFDVKD. The CDR3: CATSDTSTDTQYF. The CDR3 DNA sequence: TGTGCCACCAGTGATACCAGCACAGATACGCAGTATTTT.

This clonotype was seen at least ten times. This rearrangement joins TRBV7-9 to TRBJ2-6, with no clear D. The germline V gene encodes CDR1 SEHNR and CDR2 FQNEAQ (reference sequence). V was trimmed by 2 bases and J by 9 bases, leaving 14 bases between them. The CDR3 loop spans 15 amino acids. The chain's CDR3 is CASSLTFDRYNVLTF. The CDR3 DNA reads TGTGCCAGCAGCTTAACCTTCGATCGCTACAACGTCCTGACTTTC.

This clonotype was observed at least ten times. The V and J genes are TRBV6-2 or TRBV6-3 and TRBJ2-1; D is unresolved. CDR1 is MNHEY, CDR2 SVGEGT, per germline. V was cut by 5 bases and J by 10 bases, with 9 bases left in between. The CDR3 has 11 residues. This chain's CDR3 is CASSTTREQFF. The CDR3, as DNA: TGTGCCAGCAGTACGACGCGGGAGCAGTTCTTC.

Remarks on this clonotype: This may be a read error, as it is one base from a much larger clone. The chain carries TRBV7-2 and TRBJ2-3; the D gene is possibly TRBD2 (5 bases). CDR1 and CDR2 from the germline V gene are SGHTA and FQGNSA. This CDR3 is built from 17 residues. V lost 8 bases to trimming and J lost 2 bases, with 23 bases between them. The CDR3 protein is CASRPKLGSGYTDTQYF. The CDR3 bases are TGTGCCAGCCGCCCAAAACTGGGGAGCGGTTACACAGATACGCAGTATTTT.

This clonotype was detected many times. The CDR3 DNA reads as TGTGCCAGCAGCTTAGATTATGTGAACACTGAAGCTTTCTTT. Amino acid sequence: CASSLDYVNTEAFF. The genes are TRBV7-6 and TRBJ1-1, with D uncertain. In germline, CDR1 is SGHVS, CDR2 FNYEAQ. The V end was cut by 1 base, the J end by 0 bases, with 6 bases between. This CDR3 contains 14 residues. The whole variable domain, remainder taken from reference TRBV7-6 and TRBJ1-1, is GAGVSQSPRYKVTKRGQDVALRCDPISGHVSLYWYRQALGQGPEFLTYFNYEAQQDKSGLPNDRFSAERPEGSISTLTIQRTEQRDSAMYRCASSLDYVNTEAFFGQGTRLTVV.

For this clonotype: A much larger clone lies one base from this, so it may be a read error. V usage is TRBV6-5 and J usage is TRBJ1-4; TRBD1 aligns across 7 bases. J gave up 0 bases and V 5 bases, and 6 bases lay outside the gene matches. The CDR3 totals 16 residues. The germline CDR1 and CDR2 sequences are MNHEY and SVGAGI. CDR3 amino acids: CASSSGTDTTNEKLFF. The CDR3, as DNA: TGTGCCAGCAGTAGCGGGACAGATACAACTAATGAAAAACTGTTTTTT.

There are many counts of this clonotype. The genes are TRBV7-9 and TRBJ2-7; D might be TRBD2 (5 bases). The length of the CDR3 is 15 residues. From germline, CDR1 is SEHNR and CDR2 FQNEAQ (reference sequence). V lost 1 base, J lost 2 bases, and 12 bases lay in between. The CDR3 loop reads CASSLGPSSTYEQYF. CDR3 DNA: TGTGCCAGCAGCTTAGGTCCTAGCAGCACCTACGAGCAGTACTTC. Full variable domain (rest looked up from reference TRBV7-9 and TRBJ2-7): DTGVSQNPRHKITKRGQNVTFRCDPISEHNRLYWYRQTLGQGPEFLTYFQNEAQLEKSRLLSDRFSAERPKGSFSTLEIQRTEQGDSAMYLCASSLGPSSTYEQYFGPGTRLTVT.